Listed below are T cell receptor beta chains from one sample, sequenced in a study of blood T cell repertoires in COVID-19. The table came from immunoSEQ multiplex PCR; TCRdb's copy has only in-frame clones and leaves some out. The table has approximately 330,000 clones, over 80% seen once. The sequenced sample consisted of peripheral blood. The receptors were sampled from a man under 40 with COVID-19, enrolled during active disease. Both conserved end residues are part of each CDR3. Fields, in order: CDR3 DNA, CDR3 protein, J gene, V gene, D gene, clone size. D genes are given only for firm matches. Clone size is shown for a subset of rows, as once, few, many or a class of expanded clone.

cdr3_nt: TGCGCCAGCAGCCAAGGGACTAGCGACATCGAAGGCACAGATACGCAGTATTTT
cdr3_aa: CASSQGTSDIEGTDTQYF
j_call: TRBJ2-3
v_call: TRBV4-3
d_call: TRBD2
clone_size: .

cdr3_nt: TGTGCCAGTAGTATAGGGGGGGGACTAGCCAAAAACATTCAGTACTTC
cdr3_aa: CASSIGGGLAKNIQYF
j_call: TRBJ2-4
v_call: TRBV19
d_call: TRBD2
clone_size: .

cdr3_nt: TGTGCCAGTAGCCTTGGGCGGGAGTTGGACACTGAAGCTTTCTTT
cdr3_aa: CASSLGRELDTEAFF
j_call: TRBJ1-1
v_call: TRBV19
d_call: .
clone_size: few

cdr3_nt: TGTGCCAGCAGTTTGGGGGGGCCCGCTGGCTACACCTTC
cdr3_aa: CASSLGGPAGYTF
j_call: TRBJ1-2
v_call: TRBV12-3/TRBV12-4
d_call: .
clone_size: .

cdr3_nt: TGTGCCACCCAGGGGGCGGGCACCGGGGAGCTGTTTTTT
cdr3_aa: CATQGAGTGELFF
j_call: TRBJ2-2
v_call: TRBV24-1
d_call: TRBD1
clone_size: .

cdr3_nt: TGTGCCAGCAGATTGACAGGTAGTTATAGCAATCAGCCCCAGCATTTT
cdr3_aa: CASRLTGSYSNQPQHF
j_call: TRBJ1-5
v_call: TRBV28
d_call: .
clone_size: .

cdr3_nt: TGTGCCAGCAGCTTGGTAGCGGGCACAGATACGCAGTATTTT
cdr3_aa: CASSLVAGTDTQYF
j_call: TRBJ2-3
v_call: TRBV5-4
d_call: .
clone_size: .

cdr3_nt: TGTGCCAGCGGATGGACAGGGCTTGACATTCAGTACTTC
cdr3_aa: CASGWTGLDIQYF
j_call: TRBJ2-4
v_call: TRBV27
d_call: TRBD1
clone_size: .

cdr3_nt: TGTGCCAGCAGCGGGGGGATTTATAGCAATCAGCCCCAGCATTTT
cdr3_aa: CASSGGIYSNQPQHF
j_call: TRBJ1-5
v_call: TRBV7-2
d_call: .
clone_size: .

cdr3_nt: TGTGCTAGTGGTTTGGTGCTAGGTAGCAATCAGCCCCAGCATTTT
cdr3_aa: CASGLVLGSNQPQHF
j_call: TRBJ1-5
v_call: TRBV12-5
d_call: .
clone_size: .

cdr3_nt: TGTGCCAGCAGCCTAGGGACAGTCTCTGGAAACACCATATATTTT
cdr3_aa: CASSLGTVSGNTIYF
j_call: TRBJ1-3
v_call: TRBV7-8
d_call: TRBD1
clone_size: .

cdr3_nt: TGTGCCAGTAGCATGACTAGATGGGAGACCCAGTACTTC
cdr3_aa: CASSMTRWETQYF
j_call: TRBJ2-5
v_call: TRBV19
d_call: .
clone_size: .

cdr3_nt: TGTGCCAGCAGGCTCGGGTTAGCGGGAGATACGCAGTATTTT
cdr3_aa: CASRLGLAGDTQYF
j_call: TRBJ2-3
v_call: TRBV7-2
d_call: TRBD2
clone_size: .

cdr3_nt: TGTGCCTGGAAGCAACCGGGACAGGAGGGGCGTAATCCTAATGAAAAACTGTTTTTT
cdr3_aa: CAWKQPGQEGRNPNEKLFF
j_call: TRBJ1-4
v_call: TRBV30
d_call: TRBD1
clone_size: .

cdr3_nt: TGCGCCAGCAGGCCGACAGGGGGCACGTACGAGCAGTACTTC
cdr3_aa: CASRPTGGTYEQYF
j_call: TRBJ2-7
v_call: TRBV5-1
d_call: TRBD1
clone_size: once

cdr3_nt: TGTGCCAGCAGCCAAACTAGGGAAGAGACCCAGTACTTC
cdr3_aa: CASSQTREETQYF
j_call: TRBJ2-5
v_call: TRBV7-9
d_call: .
clone_size: .

cdr3_nt: TGCGCCAGCAGCTTATGGACAGGGCTCGGCTACACCTTC
cdr3_aa: CASSLWTGLGYTF
j_call: TRBJ1-2
v_call: TRBV5-1
d_call: TRBD1
clone_size: few

cdr3_nt: TGTGCCAGCAGTCCCCCGGGACTAGCGGGCTCAAATGAGCAGTTCTTC
cdr3_aa: CASSPPGLAGSNEQFF
j_call: TRBJ2-1
v_call: TRBV27
d_call: TRBD2
clone_size: .

cdr3_nt: TGCGCCAGCAGCCAAGGGAGAGGGACAGGGAGGGAGACCCAGTACTTC
cdr3_aa: CASSQGRGTGRETQYF
j_call: TRBJ2-5
v_call: TRBV4-1
d_call: TRBD1
clone_size: .

cdr3_nt: TGTGCCAGCAGTTTGTCGAGGAACACTGAAGCTTTCTTT
cdr3_aa: CASSLSRNTEAFF
j_call: TRBJ1-1
v_call: TRBV12-3/TRBV12-4
d_call: .
clone_size: .

cdr3_nt: TGTGCCAGCAGTTACGGGGCAGGGGTACAGAATTCACCCCTCCACTTT
cdr3_aa: CASSYGAGVQNSPLHF
j_call: TRBJ1-6
v_call: TRBV6-2/TRBV6-3
d_call: .
clone_size: .

cdr3_nt: TGTGCCAGCAGTGACGGGCCTCTTACAGGGTACGGCTACACCTTC
cdr3_aa: CASSDGPLTGYGYTF
j_call: TRBJ1-2
v_call: TRBV25-1
d_call: .
clone_size: .

cdr3_nt: TGTGCCAGCAGCTTATTGAGCTTAATGAACACTGAAGCTTTCTTT
cdr3_aa: CASSLLSLMNTEAFF
j_call: TRBJ1-1
v_call: TRBV7-3
d_call: .
clone_size: few

cdr3_nt: TGTGCCAGAACTCCAACTAGCGGGATACAATTCTACGAGCAGTACTTC
cdr3_aa: CARTPTSGIQFYEQYF
j_call: TRBJ2-7
v_call: TRBV9
d_call: TRBD2
clone_size: .

cdr3_nt: TGTGCCAGCTCACCGCGGGCAGGAAGGAACACTGAAGCTTTCTTT
cdr3_aa: CASSPRAGRNTEAFF
j_call: TRBJ1-1
v_call: TRBV18
d_call: .
clone_size: .

cdr3_nt: TGTGCCAGCAGCTTAGGAACCCGGGGCACTGAAGCTTTCTTT
cdr3_aa: CASSLGTRGTEAFF
j_call: TRBJ1-1
v_call: TRBV11-1
d_call: .
clone_size: .

cdr3_nt: TGTGCCAGCAGGGCGACAGGGGTCCCTGCTCAGCCCCAGCATTTT
cdr3_aa: CASRATGVPAQPQHF
j_call: TRBJ1-5
v_call: TRBV2
d_call: TRBD1
clone_size: .

cdr3_nt: TGTGCCAGCAGTCCGAGAACGTCTAGCACAGATACGCAGTATTTT
cdr3_aa: CASSPRTSSTDTQYF
j_call: TRBJ2-3
v_call: TRBV27
d_call: .
clone_size: .

cdr3_nt: TGTGCCAGCAGCCAGACCGGGACAGGGCCCTCCTACGAGCAGTACTTC
cdr3_aa: CASSQTGTGPSYEQYF
j_call: TRBJ2-7
v_call: TRBV3-1/TRBV3-2
d_call: TRBD1
clone_size: .

cdr3_nt: TGTGCCAGCAGCGTACGGGGATCGTCTAACGCGGGGGAGCTGTTTTTT
cdr3_aa: CASSVRGSSNAGELFF
j_call: TRBJ2-2
v_call: TRBV9
d_call: .
clone_size: .

cdr3_nt: TGTGCCAGTAGTGGCGGAGACACAGATACGCAGTATTTT
cdr3_aa: CASSGGDTDTQYF
j_call: TRBJ2-3
v_call: TRBV19
d_call: .
clone_size: .

cdr3_nt: TGTGCCAGCAGTGGTTTCAGTAATGAGCAGTACTTC
cdr3_aa: CASSGFSNEQYF
j_call: TRBJ2-7
v_call: TRBV2
d_call: .
clone_size: .

cdr3_nt: TGTGCCAGCAGCCCCTCGGTAACCGAGACCCAGTACTTC
cdr3_aa: CASSPSVTETQYF
j_call: TRBJ2-5
v_call: TRBV7-2
d_call: .
clone_size: .

cdr3_nt: TGTGCCAGCAGTACAGGGAACTATGGCTACACCTTC
cdr3_aa: CASSTGNYGYTF
j_call: TRBJ1-2
v_call: TRBV12-3/TRBV12-4
d_call: .
clone_size: .

cdr3_nt: TGTGCCAGCAGCCGACTAGCGGGAGTAGAGACCCAGTACTTC
cdr3_aa: CASSRLAGVETQYF
j_call: TRBJ2-5
v_call: TRBV9
d_call: TRBD2
clone_size: .

cdr3_nt: TGTGCCAGCAGTTCCTCGGGTTTTAATACTGAAGCTTTCTTT
cdr3_aa: CASSSSGFNTEAFF
j_call: TRBJ1-1
v_call: TRBV28
d_call: .
clone_size: .

cdr3_nt: TGTGCCAGCAGCGTCGGGGATACCCTCAACTATGGCTACACCTTC
cdr3_aa: CASSVGDTLNYGYTF
j_call: TRBJ1-2
v_call: TRBV9
d_call: .
clone_size: few

cdr3_nt: TGTGCCAGCAGCCTACTTACATCTGCGGGAAAACTGTTTTTT
cdr3_aa: CASSLLTSAGKLFF
j_call: TRBJ1-4
v_call: TRBV2
d_call: .
clone_size: .

cdr3_nt: TGTGCCAGCAGTCCCCGGGACAGGGTGGGGCGGTATGGCTACACCTTC
cdr3_aa: CASSPRDRVGRYGYTF
j_call: TRBJ1-2
v_call: TRBV27
d_call: TRBD1
clone_size: .

cdr3_nt: TGCGCCAGCAGCCAAGAAGTGCCAGGGGCAGATACGCAGTATTTT
cdr3_aa: CASSQEVPGADTQYF
j_call: TRBJ2-3
v_call: TRBV4-1
d_call: .
clone_size: once

cdr3_nt: TGTGCCAGCAGTCTGGGGGGACAGTATAATCAGCCCCAGCATTTT
cdr3_aa: CASSLGGQYNQPQHF
j_call: TRBJ1-5
v_call: TRBV9
d_call: TRBD1
clone_size: .

cdr3_nt: TGTGCCAGCAGCCTAACCTCCGGGACAGGGGCTCAGATGGACACTGAAGCTTTCTTT
cdr3_aa: CASSLTSGTGAQMDTEAFF
j_call: TRBJ1-1
v_call: TRBV7-9
d_call: TRBD1
clone_size: .

cdr3_nt: TGTGCCAGCAGCCAGAGTCGTAGAGCTTTCTTT
cdr3_aa: CASSQSRRAFF
j_call: TRBJ1-1
v_call: TRBV14
d_call: .
clone_size: .

cdr3_nt: TGTGCCAGCAGCGTGACGACGGGAAGCAATCAGCCCCAGCATTTT
cdr3_aa: CASSVTTGSNQPQHF
j_call: TRBJ1-5
v_call: TRBV11-1
d_call: .
clone_size: few

cdr3_nt: TGCGCCAGCAGCCAAGAGGGACTAATCACAGATACGCAGTATTTT
cdr3_aa: CASSQEGLITDTQYF
j_call: TRBJ2-3
v_call: TRBV4-3
d_call: TRBD2
clone_size: .

cdr3_nt: TGCAGTGCTAGTAGCTTCTCTAGCGGGAACACAGATACGCAGTATTTT
cdr3_aa: CSASSFSSGNTDTQYF
j_call: TRBJ2-3
v_call: TRBV20-1
d_call: TRBD2
clone_size: .

cdr3_nt: TGCAGTGCTAGTAAAGGGGACACTGAAGCTTTCTTT
cdr3_aa: CSASKGDTEAFF
j_call: TRBJ1-1
v_call: TRBV20-1
d_call: .
clone_size: .

cdr3_nt: TGTGCCTGGAGTGTATGGACTAGCGGGACCTACGAGCAGTACTTC
cdr3_aa: CAWSVWTSGTYEQYF
j_call: TRBJ2-7
v_call: TRBV30
d_call: TRBD2
clone_size: .

cdr3_nt: TGCGCCAGCAGCTTAGGGACTAGCGCCAGCACAGATACGCAGTATTTT
cdr3_aa: CASSLGTSASTDTQYF
j_call: TRBJ2-3
v_call: TRBV5-1
d_call: TRBD2
clone_size: .

cdr3_nt: TGTGCCAGCTCCCCGGTACCTTCCGGTTATGAAAAACTGTTTTTT
cdr3_aa: CASSPVPSGYEKLFF
j_call: TRBJ1-4
v_call: TRBV18
d_call: .
clone_size: .

cdr3_nt: TGTGCCAGCAGCCGCATCCGGGACAGGGGTTCAACTAATGAAAAACTGTTTTTT
cdr3_aa: CASSRIRDRGSTNEKLFF
j_call: TRBJ1-4
v_call: TRBV7-2
d_call: TRBD1
clone_size: .

cdr3_nt: TGTGCCAGCACCTTTAGCGCCTCCTCCTACAATGAGCAGTTCTTC
cdr3_aa: CASTFSASSYNEQFF
j_call: TRBJ2-1
v_call: TRBV14
d_call: .
clone_size: once

cdr3_nt: TGTGCCAGCAGCATTAGCCGACGGACAGGAGCTAATGAAAAACTGTTTTTT
cdr3_aa: CASSISRRTGANEKLFF
j_call: TRBJ1-4
v_call: TRBV13
d_call: TRBD1
clone_size: .

cdr3_nt: TGTGCCAGCAGTCCTTCCGCAGGGCATAAATCTTGGCCCCTCCACTTT
cdr3_aa: CASSPSAGHKSWPLHF
j_call: TRBJ1-6
v_call: TRBV27
d_call: .
clone_size: .

cdr3_nt: TGCGCCAGCAGCCAAGGACAGGGGGTCGATGAAAAACTGTTTTTT
cdr3_aa: CASSQGQGVDEKLFF
j_call: TRBJ1-4
v_call: TRBV4-1
d_call: TRBD1
clone_size: .

cdr3_nt: TGTGCCAGCAGCTTGGGTTTAATAGCGGGACCCACAGATACGCAGTATTTT
cdr3_aa: CASSLGLIAGPTDTQYF
j_call: TRBJ2-3
v_call: TRBV11-2
d_call: TRBD2
clone_size: .